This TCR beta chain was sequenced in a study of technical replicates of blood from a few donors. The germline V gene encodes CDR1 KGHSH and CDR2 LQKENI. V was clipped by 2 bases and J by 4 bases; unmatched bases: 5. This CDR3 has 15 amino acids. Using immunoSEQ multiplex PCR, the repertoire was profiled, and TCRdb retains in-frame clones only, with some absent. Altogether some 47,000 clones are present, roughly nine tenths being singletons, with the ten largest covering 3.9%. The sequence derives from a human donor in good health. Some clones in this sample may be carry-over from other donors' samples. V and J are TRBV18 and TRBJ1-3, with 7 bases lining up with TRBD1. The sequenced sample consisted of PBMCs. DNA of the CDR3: TGTGCCAGCTCACCAAGAGACAGGGACGGAAACACCATATATTTT. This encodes CASSPRDRDGNTIYF.